These 14 T cell receptor beta chains share one sample of origin, sequenced in a study of beta chain features in type 1 diabetes. Every bit of the isolated RNA underwent reverse transcription, so sequencing read expressed TCRB transcripts. TCRdb's copy holds only in-frame clones and misses some; the assay was immunoSEQ multiplex PCR. The sample contains 240,000 or so clones, about 25% of which appear only once. Specimen: central memory CD4+ T cells from blood. These receptor sequences come from a man aged 25 to 40 in good health.

The V call is TRBV27, the J call TRBJ1-5; 7 bases align to TRBD1. V lost 2 bases, J lost 2 bases, and 3 bases stayed unmatched. The germline CDR1 and CDR2 sequences are MNHEY and SMNVEV (reference sequence). This CDR3 region has 15 residues. CDR3 sequence reads: CASSLKGAGNQPQHF. CDR3 coding DNA: TGTGCCAGCAGTTTAAAGGGGGCAGGCAATCAGCCCCAGCATTTT.

This clone was seen a handful of times. V gene TRBV18 combines with J gene TRBJ1-6; 8 bases agree with TRBD1. CDR3 length: 16 amino acids. The germline V gene encodes CDR1 KGHSH and CDR2 LQKENI. V lost 3 bases to trimming and J lost 5 bases; unmatched junction nucleotides: 6. CDR3 sequence (DNA): TGTGCCAGCTCACCTGCCGGGACAGGAAATAATTCACCCCTCCACTTT. This sequence encodes CASSPAGTGNNSPLHF.

This chain joins TRBV7-2 and TRBJ2-7; D unresolved. This CDR3 region has 11 residues. The V end lost 3 bases, the J end lost 7 bases, and 7 bases lay between the germline ends. Germline loops: CDR1 SGHTA, CDR2 FQGNSA. The CDR3 nucleotides read TGTGCCAGCAGCTTGAGTGAGGAGCAGTACTTC. Translating gives CASSLSEEQYF.

In this sample, this clone turned up once. CDR3 coding DNA: TGTGGGGTTGGTGGGTTGGCGGAGACCCAGTACTTC. The encoded protein is CGVGGLAETQYF. The V and J genes are TRBV28 and TRBJ2-5, with D unresolved. This CDR3 region has 12 residues. The germline gives CDR1 MDHEN, CDR2 SYDVKM.

This clone was detected a few times. The chain has TRBV5-1 and TRBJ2-7, with TRBD1 matching 11 bases. The length of the CDR3 is 15 residues. With V trimmed by 3 bases and J by 6 bases, 8 bases remained unmatched. Germline V gene data show CDR1 as SGHRS and CDR2 as YFSETQ. Here the CDR3 DNA reads TGCGCCAGCAGCTCGGGACCGGGACAGGGGGGCGAGCAGTACTTC. It encodes CASSSGPGQGGEQYF.

Ten or more counts support this clone. The rearrangement links TRBV28 to TRBJ2-1; 14 nucleotides agree with TRBD2. The CDR3 runs to 17 residues. V shed 5 bases, J shed 7 bases, and the junction held 10 bases outside the gene matches. Germline-derived CDR1 and CDR2 are MDHEN and SYDVKM. Here the CDR3 reads CASSPGTSGSRVNEQFF. The CDR3 coding sequence is TGTGCCAGCAGTCCAGGGACTAGCGGGAGCAGGGTAAATGAGCAGTTCTTC. The full variable domain, with the rest looked up from reference TRBV28 and TRBJ2-1, is DVKVTQSSRYLVKRTGEKVFLECVQDMDHENMFWYRQDPGLGLRLIYFSYDVKMKEKGDIPEGYSVSREKKERFSLILESASTNQTSMYLCASSPGTSGSRVNEQFFGPGTRLTVL.

The genes are TRBV6-6 and TRBJ1-2; D remains unclear. V was pared by 2 bases and J by 6 bases, with 13 bases between. The CDR3 has 14 residues. Germline-derived CDR1 and CDR2 are MNHNY and SVGAGI (reference sequence). The CDR3 bases are TGTGCCAGCAGTTACGGTCGGGAGAAGGATGGCTACACCTTC. Protein product: CASSYGREKDGYTF.

In its sample, this clone was seen many times. This chain uses TRBV7-9 with TRBJ2-3; the match to TRBD2 covers 11 bases. The CDR3 runs 14 residues. V trimming: 6 bases; J trimming: 5 bases; junction bases outside the gene matches: 4. Germline V gene lookup returns CDR1 SEHNR and CDR2 FQNEAQ (reference sequence). The CDR3 protein is CASRLAGVVDTQYF. The CDR3 nucleotides read TGTGCCAGCAGACTAGCGGGAGTGGTAGATACGCAGTATTTT.

This clone was picked up a small number of times. The chain employs TRBV5-4 and TRBJ2-3; D gene ambiguous. V was pared by 4 bases and J by 2 bases, with 11 bases between. This CDR3 has 14 amino acids. From germline, CDR1 is SGHNT and CDR2 YYREEE (reference sequence). The CDR3 nucleotides read TGTGCCAGCAGCCCCGGGCTATTCACAGATACGCAGTATTTT. Its protein product is CASSPGLFTDTQYF.

This chain uses TRBV15 with TRBJ2-5, with D possibly being TRBD1 or TRBD2 (5 bases each). Germline lookup yields CDR1 LNHNV and CDR2 YYDKDF (reference sequence). V lost 1 base and J lost 1, with 13 bases in between. CDR3 length: 16 residues. Here the CDR3 DNA reads TGTGCCACCAGCAGAGGGAGTGACAGCGGCCAAGAGACCCAGTACTTC. This translates into CATSRGSDSGQETQYF.

On this clone: A junction end diverges from the germline sequence, so it may reflect a read error. The chain uses TRBV20-1 and TRBJ2-7; D not certain. The CDR3 has 10 amino acids. Germline-derived CDR1 and CDR2 are DFQATT and SNEGSKA (reference sequence). The CDR3: CSADPYEQCF. CDR3 nucleotide sequence: TGCAGTGCTGACCCCTACGAGCAGTGCTTC.

V is TRBV30 and J is TRBJ2-7; D is ambiguous. This CDR3 comprises 11 residues. Germline CDR1 GTSNPN, CDR2 SVGIG (reference sequence). Trimming took 8 bases from V and 6 from J, leaving 14 bases between them. CDR3 in amino acids: CAGSGFSEQYF. CDR3 in DNA: TGTGCCGGCTCCGGGTTCTCCGAGCAGTACTTC. Based on the CDR3 plus reference TRBV30 and TRBJ2-7, the full variable domain is SQTIHQWPATLVQPVGSPLSLECTVEGTSNPNLYWYRQAAGRGLQLLFYSVGIGQISSEVPQNLSASRPQDRQFILSSKKLLLSDSGFYLCAGSGFSEQYFGPGTRLTVT.

This chain links TRBV19 with TRBJ1-5, with TRBD1 matching over 9 bases. Germline values: CDR1 LNHDA, CDR2 SQIVND (reference sequence). The CDR3 spans 15 residues. The trim removed 6 bases at V and 0 bases at J, leaving 3 bases unmatched. CDR3: CASRWGQGSNQPQHF. The DNA for the CDR3 is TGTGCCAGTAGATGGGGACAGGGTAGCAATCAGCCCCAGCATTTT.

The chain links TRBV5-1 to TRBJ1-1; no definite D call. The germline gives CDR1 SGHRS, CDR2 YFSETQ. V lost 1 base and J 0 bases, leaving 7 bases between the germline ends. This CDR3 has 14 amino acids. The CDR3 nucleotides read TGCGCCAGCAGCTTGCAACGACTGAACACTGAAGCTTTCTTT. It translates to CASSLQRLNTEAFF.